This entry is about one T cell receptor (beta chain). Gene and germline names: mouse. With the read ending 1 residue before the CDR3 end, the germline J gene is used to fill in that end. Measured with immunoSEQ multiplex PCR; TCRdb has only the in-frame clones, and not every one. There are roughly 8,100 clones in the sample; roughly a third occur only once, and 2.5% to 3.5% lies in the top ten. The CDR3 length is 13 residues. V gave up 7 bases and J gave up 1 base; unmatched junction bases: 1. CDR1 is KGHPV, CDR2 FQNQEV, per germline (reference sequence). This sample is part of a study of tissue T cells after allogeneic stem cell transplantation. Time point in this sample: mouse harvest day 14 after allogeneic transplant. Tail vein injection delivered 10^7 T-cell-depleted bone marrow cells and 10^6 splenic CD5+ T cells. This mouse GVHD model was MHC-mismatched B6 to BALB/c, profiled day 7 or 14.

Sequencing was carried out using skin. The sequence was obtained from a female BALB/c mouse given C57BL/6 T cells with graft-versus-host disease after an allogeneic hematopoietic cell transplant. The chain couples TRBV26 to TRBJ1-1; 9 positions match TRBD1. Incomplete CDR3 DNA: TGTGCCAGCACGGGACAGGGGAACACAGAAGTCTTC. This translates into CASTGQGNTEVF. The CDR3 in full is CASTGQGNTEVFF.